Presented here are 29 T cell receptor beta chains from one specimen sequenced in a study of T cell responses to AZD1222 COVID-19 vaccine (dated by TCRdb to the early 2020s). The library was prepared using the immunoSEQ multiplex PCR assay. TCRdb retrieved this table from immuneACCESS and kept in-frame rearrangements only. Not all clones are present; in checked studies, unresolved V genes account for under half, and no reason is known for the remainder. This sample lists about 45,000 clones; around 90% were detected once. 1.1% of the sample goes to the ten largest clones. In the paper's terms, the time point label means: about 28 days (+/-7) after the second vaccine dose. The starting material was peripheral blood, obtained 28 days after the second AZD1222 dose. Source of these receptors: an adult who received the AZD1222 COVID-19 vaccine.

This rearrangement joins TRBV7-9 to TRBJ1-3, with D tentatively TRBD1 (5 bases). Trimming shortened V by 1 base and J by 0 bases, and 10 bases separated the two germline ends. Germline CDR1 is SEHNR and CDR2 is FQNEAQ (reference sequence). There are 16 residues in the CDR3. CDR3: CASSLVGQLSGNTIYF. The DNA of the CDR3 is TGTGCCAGCAGCTTAGTGGGGCAGCTCTCTGGAAACACCATATATTTT.

The V and J genes are TRBV18 and TRBJ2-3; no definite D call. In germline, CDR1 is KGHSH, CDR2 LQKENI. V lost 3 bases to trimming and J lost 0 bases, with 10 bases between them. This CDR3 has 15 amino acids. CDR3 DNA sequence: TGTGCCAGCTCACCGAGCCTTTCTAGCACAGATACGCAGTATTTT. Amino acids: CASSPSLSSTDTQYF.

This clone appeared a few times. This rearrangement joins TRBV3-1 (or the pseudogene TRBV3-2) to TRBJ2-3, with D maybe TRBD1 (5 bases). Germline lookup yields CDR1 LGHDT and CDR2 YNNKEL (reference sequence). The CDR3 has 13 residues. V gave up 0 bases and J gave up 6 bases, with 7 bases separating them. In DNA form, the CDR3 reads TGTGCCAGCAGCCAAGATTGGGGCGATACGCAGTATTTT. Protein product: CASSQDWGDTQYF.

The rearrangement uses TRBV6-4 and TRBJ2-1; D call uncertain. Germline V gene data show CDR1 as MRHNA and CDR2 as SNTAGT. The CDR3 has 15 residues. V lost 4 bases to trimming and J lost 0 bases, with 10 bases between them. The CDR3 loop is CASSVDSSSYNEQFF. The CDR3 DNA follows: TGTGCCAGCAGTGTTGACTCCAGCTCCTACAATGAGCAGTTCTTC.

The chain combines TRBV10-1 with TRBJ1-6; no reliable D call. V was cut by 0 bases and J by 6 bases, with 3 bases left in between. CDR1 and CDR2 (germline): WNHNN, SYGVQD (reference sequence). This CDR3 has 13 amino acids. CDR3 sequence (DNA): TGCGCCAGCAGTGAGTCCATTAATTCACCCCTCCACTTT. This encodes CASSESINSPLHF.

The genes are TRBV2 and TRBJ2-5; D ambiguous. Trimming pared 8 bases from V and 2 bases from J, leaving 15 bases between. This CDR3 is 14 amino acids long. The V gene's germline CDR1 is SNHLY and CDR2 FYNNEI. In DNA, the CDR3 is TGTGCCAGCGGAAAGGTAGACCGACAAGAGACCCAGTACTTC. This encodes CASGKVDRQETQYF.

This clone was observed once. The chain combines TRBV6-2 or TRBV6-3 with TRBJ1-5; D ambiguous. With 0 bases removed from V and 0 bases from J, the gap between germline ends came to 15 bases. CDR1 and CDR2 (germline): MNHEY, SVGEGT. The CDR3 is 18 residues long. DNA for the CDR3: TGTGCCAGCAGTTACTCGACCATAGGACGGTATAGCAATCAGCCCCAGCATTTT. It yields the protein CASSYSTIGRYSNQPQHF.

This chain uses TRBV4-2 with TRBJ1-5; 10 positions agree with TRBD1. V trimming: 2 bases; J trimming: 6 bases; junction bases outside the gene matches: 4. Germline-derived CDR1 and CDR2 are LGHNA and YNFKEQ. This CDR3 is 15 amino acids long. CDR3 DNA: TGTGCCAGCAGCCAAACCGGGACAGGGGTTCAGCCCCAGCATTTT. Its translation is CASSQTGTGVQPQHF.

V is TRBV6-1 and J is TRBJ1-5, with a tentative D call TRBD1 (5 bases). This CDR3 is built from 13 residues. CDR1 and CDR2 from the germline V gene are MNHNS and SASEGT. The ends were cut back, 10 bases at V and 6 bases at J, with 16 bases in the middle. The CDR3 nucleotides read TGTGCCACCCGCTCGGGGCTAAGTCAGCCCCAGCATTTT. It specifies CATRSGLSQPQHF.

V is TRBV10-1 and J is TRBJ2-3, with 14 bases identical to TRBD2. V lost 6 bases to trimming and J lost 4 bases; unmatched junction nucleotides: 9. Germline V gene data show CDR1 as WNHNN and CDR2 as SYGVQD (reference sequence). The CDR3 has 17 residues. The chain's CDR3 is CASSRGTSGSHPDTQYF. The CDR3 coding sequence is TGCGCCAGCAGCCGAGGGACTAGCGGGAGTCATCCAGATACGCAGTATTTT.

V is TRBV28 and J is TRBJ1-5; no clear D. CDR3 length: 17 amino acids. The V gene's germline CDR1 is MDHEN and CDR2 SYDVKM. Trimming took off 4 bases at V and 7 bases at J, with 23 bases between the two ends. The CDR3 spells CASSSTPTRKLGQPQHF. In nucleotides, the CDR3 is TGTGCCAGCAGTTCGACTCCAACAAGGAAGTTAGGACAGCCCCAGCATTTT.

The chain recombines TRBV7-9 with TRBJ2-2; D call uncertain. CDR1 and CDR2 (germline): SEHNR, FQNEAQ (reference sequence). The CDR3 contains 17 residues. Trimming left V 8 bases short and J 0 bases short, with 19 bases between. As DNA, the CDR3 is TGTGCCAGCGTAAACAGTAACCCGACCGCGAACACCGGGGAGCTGTTTTTT. It yields the protein CASVNSNPTANTGELFF.

This chain uses TRBV7-2 with TRBJ1-2, with 9 bases that match TRBD1. This CDR3 contains 15 residues. The trim removed 4 bases at V and 3 bases at J, leaving 6 bases unmatched. Germline V gives CDR1 SGHTA, CDR2 FQGNSA. The CDR3 here is CASSSTGTGYYGYTF. CDR3 coding DNA: TGTGCCAGCAGCTCTACCGGGACAGGGTACTATGGCTACACCTTC. Variable domain in full (rest from reference TRBV7-2 and TRBJ1-2): GAGVSQSPSNKVTEKGKDVELRCDPISGHTALYWYRQSLGQGLEFLIYFQGNSAPDKSGLPSDRFSAERTGGSVSTLTIQRTQQEDSAVYLCASSSTGTGYYGYTFGSGTRLTVV.

This clone was found a few times. The rearrangement links TRBV18 to TRBJ2-7, with TRBD2 matching 8 bases. The CDR3 runs 17 residues. After removal of 1 base from V and 2 bases from J, the junction contained 10 bases not matched to a gene. Germline V gene data show CDR1 as KGHSH and CDR2 as LQKENI. The CDR3 sequence is CASSPRTQAGGAYEQYF. CDR3 DNA: TGTGCCAGCTCACCACGTACGCAAGCCGGGGGGGCCTACGAGCAGTACTTC.

V usage is TRBV10-2 and J usage is TRBJ2-7; D remains unclear. Trimming cost V 7 bases and J 1 base, with 11 bases left between them. The CDR3 totals 13 residues. From germline, CDR1 is WSHSY and CDR2 SAAADI. CDR3 in DNA: TGCGCCAGCAAGTGGACGGAATCCTACGAGCAGTACTTC. It translates to CASKWTESYEQYF.

In nucleotides, the CDR3 is TGTGCCAGCAGTGATTACAGGGGTGATTCCTACGAGCAGTACTTC. It translates to CASSDYRGDSYEQYF. V gene TRBV28 combines with J gene TRBJ2-7; 7 bases are shared with TRBD1. The J segment lost 1 base and the V segment lost 5 bases, leaving 8 bases of the junction unmatched. This CDR3 has 15 residues. Per the germline V gene, CDR1 is MDHEN and CDR2 is SYDVKM.

The genes are TRBV11-2 and TRBJ2-7; D call uncertain. This CDR3 is built from 14 residues. Trimming pared 5 bases from V and 0 bases from J, leaving 11 bases between. Germline V CDR1 and CDR2: SGHAT, FQNNGV. The CDR3: CASSPQASSYEQYF. The CDR3 nucleotides read TGTGCCAGCAGCCCCCAGGCTAGCTCCTACGAGCAGTACTTC.

The J gene is TRBJ1-1, the V gene TRBV30, with 7 bases aligning to TRBD1. Losses at the gene ends were 5 bases for V and 4 bases for J; bases not matched to a gene: 13. This CDR3 has 15 amino acids. The germline CDR1 and CDR2 sequences are GTSNPN and SVGIG (reference sequence). Here the CDR3 reads CAWGPRDRKVTEAFF. The CDR3 nucleotides read TGTGCCTGGGGCCCGAGGGACAGAAAAGTCACTGAAGCTTTCTTT. Drawing the rest from reference TRBV30 and TRBJ1-1, the complete variable domain is SQTIHQWPATLVQPVGSPLSLECTVEGTSNPNLYWYRQAAGRGLQLLFYSVGIGQISSEVPQNLSASRPQDRQFILSSKKLLLSDSGFYLCAWGPRDRKVTEAFFGQGTRLTVV.

The V gene is TRBV5-6, the J gene TRBJ2-7; a weak D match, TRBD1 (6 bases). Germline-derived CDR1 and CDR2 are SGHDT and YYEEEE. The CDR3 is 16 residues long. V was trimmed by 1 base and J by 0 bases, leaving 14 bases between them. CDR3 residues: CASSLKKQGLSYEQYF. CDR3 bases: TGTGCCAGCAGCTTGAAGAAACAGGGCCTCTCCTACGAGCAGTACTTC.

The rearrangement uses TRBV27 and TRBJ2-2, with a weak D call TRBD2 (6 bases). The germline V and J ends were trimmed by 6 bases and 7 bases, with 18 bases remaining between them. This CDR3 is built from 15 residues. CDR1 and CDR2 from the germline V gene are MNHEY and SMNVEV (reference sequence). The chain's CDR3 is CASRRLGLDDGELFF. The CDR3 DNA sequence: TGTGCCAGCAGACGACTAGGTTTGGATGACGGGGAGCTGTTTTTT.

This clone was recorded once. The chain combines TRBV28 with TRBJ2-7; TRBD1 or TRBD2 may be the D gene (5 bases each). V was clipped by 3 bases and J by 3 bases, with 9 bases between them. Per the germline V gene, CDR1 is MDHEN and CDR2 is SYDVKM. The CDR3 length is 13 residues. CDR3 loop: CASSFGGYYEQYF. The CDR3 DNA reads as TGTGCCAGCAGTTTTGGGGGTTACTACGAGCAGTACTTC.

A few counts support this clone. The chain has TRBV19 and TRBJ2-2, with unresolved D. Germline CDR1 and CDR2: LNHDA and SQIVND (reference sequence). This CDR3 spans 15 amino acids. The V and J ends lost 2 bases and 3 bases respectively, with 10 bases between them. As DNA, the CDR3 is TGTGCCAGTAGTATACAATCGGTCCACACCGGGGAGCTGTTTTTT. It yields the protein CASSIQSVHTGELFF.

The rearrangement links TRBV6-5 to TRBJ2-7; no reliable D call. Germline V lookup: CDR1 MNHEY, CDR2 SVGAGI. The length of the CDR3 is 10 residues. Trimming removed 8 bases at V and 4 bases at J, with 6 bases between. The CDR3: CASGFYEQYF. CDR3 nucleotide sequence: TGTGCCAGCGGCTTTTACGAGCAGTACTTC.

This clone was observed a handful of times. J is TRBJ2-7 and V is TRBV7-9; 10 positions agree with TRBD2. This CDR3 region has 16 residues. V lost 5 bases, J lost 0 bases, and 7 bases stayed unmatched. The germline V gene encodes CDR1 SEHNR and CDR2 FQNEAQ (reference sequence). CDR3 protein: CASSVQTSGLSYEQYF. The CDR3 coding sequence is TGTGCCAGCAGCGTACAGACTAGCGGGCTCTCCTACGAGCAGTACTTC. Full variable domain (remainder filled in from reference TRBV7-9 and TRBJ2-7): DTGVSQNPRHKITKRGQNVTFRCDPISEHNRLYWYRQTLGQGPEFLTYFQNEAQLEKSRLLSDRFSAERPKGSFSTLEIQRTEQGDSAMYLCASSVQTSGLSYEQYFGPGTRLTVT.

The chain recombines TRBV3-1 (or the pseudogene TRBV3-2) with TRBJ1-3, with D possibly matching TRBD1 (6 bases). The V gene's germline CDR1 is LGHDT and CDR2 YNNKEL (reference sequence). There are 15 residues in the CDR3. Trimming removed 8 bases at V and 0 bases at J, with 14 bases between. CDR3: CASGTGAGSGNTIYF. In DNA, the CDR3 is TGTGCCAGCGGAACGGGGGCCGGCTCTGGAAACACCATATATTTT.

The chain combines TRBV27 with TRBJ1-4; 8 bases fit TRBD1. V shed 3 bases, J shed 0 bases, and the junction held 6 bases outside the gene matches. The CDR3 consists of 17 residues. The germline V gene has CDR1 MNHEY and CDR2 SMNVEV (reference sequence). The CDR3 loop is CASSFRGQASTNEKLFF. The CDR3 DNA reads as TGTGCCAGCAGTTTCCGGGGACAGGCTTCAACTAATGAAAAACTGTTTTTT.

The rearrangement joins TRBV12-5 to TRBJ1-1; D remains unclear. The CDR3 has 12 amino acids. Germline CDR1 is LGHNT and CDR2 is FRNRAP. Between the trimmed V and J ends, which lost 2 bases and 11 bases, there was a span of 12 bases. Written as DNA, the CDR3 is TGTGCTAGTGGTTTGATTGCGTACCAGGCTTTCTTT. Its protein product is CASGLIAYQAFF. The full variable domain, completed using reference TRBV12-5 and TRBJ1-1, is DARVTQTPRHKVTEMGQEVTMRCQPILGHNTVFWYRQTMMQGLELLAYFRNRAPLDDSGMPKDRFSAEMPDATLATLKIQPSEPRDSAVYFCASGLIAYQAFFGQGTRLTVV.

The chain employs TRBV18 and TRBJ1-4; D is possibly TRBD1 (6 bases). V gave up 3 bases and J gave up 0 bases, with 17 bases separating them. The CDR3 runs to 18 residues. Germline CDR1 and CDR2: KGHSH and LQKENI. In DNA, the CDR3 is TGTGCCAGCTCACCGGACAGTTTTGGGCCAACAACTAATGAAAAACTGTTTTTT. Amino acids: CASSPDSFGPTTNEKLFF.

The CDR3 loop is CSASFRFSNQPQHF. DNA for the CDR3: TGCAGTGCTAGTTTCAGGTTTAGCAATCAGCCCCAGCATTTT. The chain combines TRBV20-1 with TRBJ1-5; D not certain. The CDR3 loop spans 14 amino acids. V dropped 3 bases and J dropped 0 bases, with 9 bases sitting between them. Germline CDR1 is DFQATT and CDR2 is SNEGSKA (reference sequence).